This T cell receptor beta chain derives from a study of circulating and synovial CD4+ cells in juvenile arthritis. Study outcomes and limitations: CPL and bulk CD4 samples differed at least tenfold in T cell genomes. Shared-clonotype fractions with synovium likely underestimate full repertoire overlap. These repertoires were less diverse than bulk blood CD4 repertoires.

Donors were patients with active juvenile idiopathic arthritis. The germline V gene encodes CDR1 LNHDA and CDR2 SQIVND (reference sequence). Trimming cost V 6 bases and J 2 bases, with 14 bases left between them. CDR3 length equals 15 residues. To note about this clone: Antigen unknown.

Only in-frame clones appear in the TCRdb table, and some are missing; sequencing was by immunoSEQ multiplex PCR. This table holds more than 30,000 clones, around 93% found once. V is TRBV19 and J is TRBJ1-5; D not certain. Material: CD4+ T cells from blood. The sequence was collected from a human donor with juvenile idiopathic arthritis. CDR3 loop: CASRERESGNQPQHF. CDR3 DNA sequence: TGTGCCAGTAGGGAGAGGGAGAGCGGCAATCAGCCCCAGCATTTT.